This paragraph reports one T cell receptor (beta chain). The entry originates in a study of shared clonotypes between healthy human individuals. This CDR3 is 15 amino acids long. Germline-derived CDR1 and CDR2 are LNHNV and YYDKDF (reference sequence). Trimming took 0 bases from V and 6 from J, leaving 12 bases between them. Profiled with immunoSEQ multiplex PCR; TCRdb holds only in-frame clones, not every one. The repertoire holds approximately 100,000 clones, with about 71% as singletons. V and J are TRBV15 and TRBJ1-5; D not resolved. The sequencing sample was made of memory CD8+ T cells sorted from blood. Described subset: CD45RO+ cells pooled with CCR7-negative TemRA cells. This TCR was sampled from a woman in her 30s in good health. Here the CDR3 DNA reads TGTGCCACCAGCAGAGATCGGGGAGGCGGTCAGCCCCAGCATTTT. Translation gives CATSRDRGGGQPQHF.